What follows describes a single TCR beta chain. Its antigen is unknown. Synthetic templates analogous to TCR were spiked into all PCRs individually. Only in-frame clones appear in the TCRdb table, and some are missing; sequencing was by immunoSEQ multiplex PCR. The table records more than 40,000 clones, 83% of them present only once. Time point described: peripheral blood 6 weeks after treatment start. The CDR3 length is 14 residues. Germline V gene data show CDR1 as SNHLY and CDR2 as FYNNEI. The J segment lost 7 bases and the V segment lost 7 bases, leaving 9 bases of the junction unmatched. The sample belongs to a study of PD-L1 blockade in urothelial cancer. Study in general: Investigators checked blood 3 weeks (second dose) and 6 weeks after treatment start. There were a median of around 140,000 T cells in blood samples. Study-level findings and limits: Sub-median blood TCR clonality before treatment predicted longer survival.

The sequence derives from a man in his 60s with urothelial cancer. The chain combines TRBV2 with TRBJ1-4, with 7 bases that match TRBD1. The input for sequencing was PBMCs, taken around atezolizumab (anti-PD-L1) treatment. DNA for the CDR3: TGTGCCAGCACCGCGAGGGGGCTAGGTGAAAAACTGTTTTTT. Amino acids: CASTARGLGEKLFF.